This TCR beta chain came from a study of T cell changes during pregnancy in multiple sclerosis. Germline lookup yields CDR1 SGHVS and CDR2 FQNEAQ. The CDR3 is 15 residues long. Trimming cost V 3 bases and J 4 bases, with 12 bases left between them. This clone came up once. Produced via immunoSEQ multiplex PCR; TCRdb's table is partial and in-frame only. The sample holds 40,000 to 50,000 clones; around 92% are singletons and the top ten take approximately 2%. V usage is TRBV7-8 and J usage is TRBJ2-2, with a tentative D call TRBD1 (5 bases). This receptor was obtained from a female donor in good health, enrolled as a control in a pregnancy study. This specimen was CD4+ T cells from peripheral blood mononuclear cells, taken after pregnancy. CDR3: CASSFTGFITGELFF. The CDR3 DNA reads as TGTGCCAGCAGCTTTACAGGTTTCATCACCGGGGAGCTGTTTTTT.